This TCR beta chain was identified in a study of graft-versus-host responses after intestinal transplantation. About the research overall: Once they had received anti-thymocyte globulin induction, all recipients took tacrolimus and steroids for about three years.

TCRdb's copy holds only in-frame clones and misses some; the assay was immunoSEQ multiplex PCR. The table includes around 37,000 clones, about nine tenths detected once. Concerning this clone: Its antigen is unidentified.

Graft tissue processing released intraepithelial and lamina propria lymphocytes. Study results and limitations: Individuals who had graft-donor T cell macrochimerism had allografts that showed high graft-versus-host to host-versus-graft clonal ratios. GvH clones surfaced in recipient marrow, some emerging earlier in ileum or blood.

The CDR3 has 15 amino acids. CDR1 and CDR2 (germline): SNHLY, FYNNEI. Trimming removed 4 bases from V and 4 bases from J, with 14 bases in between. The chain combines TRBV2 with TRBJ1-3, with unresolved D. This clonotype originated in a human patient who received an intestinal transplant, so some T cells may come from the graft donor. The sequenced sample was ileum tissue, obtained almost 210 days after intestinal transplant. The CDR3 DNA is TGTGCCAGCAGTGTTCTACAAAGTATAGGAAACACCATATATTTT. It translates to CASSVLQSIGNTIYF.